A selection of T cell receptor beta chains follows, all from one sample in a study of Tregs in tolerant kidney transplant recipients. Measured with immunoSEQ multiplex PCR; TCRdb has only the in-frame clones, and not every one. The sample contains just under 45,000 clones, around 95% of which appear only once. These receptors lack a known antigen. The sequencing input was Tregs from blood cultured with allogeneic cells. These TCRs come from a human donor in good health. CDR3s include the opening cysteine and the closing phenylalanine or tryptophan. A D gene is named only where the DNA matches it firmly. Some rows have no size entry. The others give once, few or many, or a class for an expanded clone.

v_gene: TRBV6-4; j_gene: TRBJ1-2; abundance: .; d_gene: .; CDR3aa: CASAVVQRLEGYTF; CDR3nt: TGTGCCAGCGCCGTCGTACAGCGGTTAGAAGGCTACACCTTC
v_gene: TRBV2; j_gene: TRBJ1-3; abundance: .; d_gene: TRBD1; CDR3aa: CASSSGQGGNTIYF; CDR3nt: TGTGCCAGCAGCTCCGGACAGGGCGGAAACACCATATATTTT
v_gene: TRBV5-1; j_gene: TRBJ2-5; abundance: once; d_gene: TRBD1; CDR3aa: CASSPGTAGAQYF; CDR3nt: TGCGCCAGCAGCCCCGGGACAGCAGGGGCCCAGTACTTC
v_gene: TRBV7-2; j_gene: TRBJ2-1; abundance: once; d_gene: .; CDR3aa: CASSLGSLEQFF; CDR3nt: TGTGCCAGCAGCTTAGGTTCATTGGAGCAGTTCTTC
v_gene: TRBV5-1; j_gene: TRBJ1-6; abundance: .; d_gene: .; CDR3aa: CASSAGQPNSPLHF; CDR3nt: TGCGCCAGCAGCGCCGGACAGCCCAATTCACCCCTCCACTTT
v_gene: TRBV12-5; j_gene: TRBJ2-3; abundance: .; d_gene: TRBD1; CDR3aa: CASGKDRSTDTQYF; CDR3nt: TGTGCTAGTGGCAAGGACAGGAGCACAGATACGCAGTATTTT
v_gene: TRBV30; j_gene: TRBJ2-1; abundance: .; d_gene: .; CDR3aa: CAWGQMSSYNEQFF; CDR3nt: TGTGCCTGGGGACAGATGAGCTCCTACAATGAGCAGTTCTTC
v_gene: TRBV4-1; j_gene: TRBJ2-7; abundance: .; d_gene: TRBD2; CDR3aa: CASSQDELAGILKQYF; CDR3nt: TGCGCCAGCAGCCAAGATGAACTAGCGGGAATCTTAAAGCAGTACTTC
v_gene: TRBV6-5; j_gene: TRBJ2-4; abundance: once; d_gene: .; CDR3aa: CASSLHAKNIQYF; CDR3nt: TGTGCCAGCAGTTTGCATGCCAAAAACATTCAGTACTTC
v_gene: TRBV7-9; j_gene: TRBJ1-2; abundance: .; d_gene: TRBD1; CDR3aa: CASSVGTGLHNYGYTF; CDR3nt: TGTGCCAGCAGCGTCGGGACAGGACTTCATAACTATGGCTACACCTTC
v_gene: TRBV9; j_gene: TRBJ2-3; abundance: .; d_gene: TRBD2; CDR3aa: CASTSGGDTDTQYF; CDR3nt: TGTGCCTCTACCAGCGGGGGTGACACAGATACGCAGTATTTT
v_gene: TRBV7-6; j_gene: TRBJ2-1; abundance: .; d_gene: .; CDR3aa: CASSPSRAQQFF; CDR3nt: TGTGCCAGCAGCCCCTCCAGGGCCCAGCAGTTCTTC
v_gene: TRBV10-1; j_gene: TRBJ2-3; abundance: .; d_gene: TRBD2; CDR3aa: CASSDSTSGSGYTQYF; CDR3nt: TGCGCCAGCAGTGATTCGACTAGCGGGAGTGGATATACGCAGTATTTT
v_gene: TRBV6-6; j_gene: TRBJ1-1; abundance: .; d_gene: TRBD1; CDR3aa: CASSIRQGREAFF; CDR3nt: TGTGCCAGCAGCATACGACAGGGGAGAGAAGCTTTCTTT
v_gene: TRBV11-2; j_gene: TRBJ1-2; abundance: .; d_gene: .; CDR3aa: CASSLDALSRKWYGYTF; CDR3nt: TGTGCCAGCAGCTTAGATGCCCTTAGTAGAAAATGGTATGGCTACACCTTC
v_gene: TRBV7-6; j_gene: TRBJ2-7; abundance: .; d_gene: .; CDR3aa: CASSLAPWVGASYEQYF; CDR3nt: TGTGCCAGCAGCTTAGCCCCCTGGGTGGGAGCCTCCTACGAGCAGTACTTC
v_gene: TRBV6-5; j_gene: TRBJ2-1; abundance: .; d_gene: TRBD2; CDR3aa: CASSYFSGGAHNEQFF; CDR3nt: TGTGCCAGCAGTTACTTTAGCGGGGGGGCGCACAATGAGCAGTTCTTC
v_gene: TRBV6-1; j_gene: TRBJ2-1; abundance: .; d_gene: TRBD1; CDR3aa: CASSGRQGLVDEQFF; CDR3nt: TGTGCCAGCAGTGGCCGACAGGGATTAGTGGATGAGCAGTTCTTC
v_gene: TRBV6-1; j_gene: TRBJ2-1; abundance: .; d_gene: .; CDR3aa: CASSPKAGGYNEQFF; CDR3nt: TGTGCCAGCAGCCCTAAGGCAGGAGGCTACAATGAGCAGTTCTTC